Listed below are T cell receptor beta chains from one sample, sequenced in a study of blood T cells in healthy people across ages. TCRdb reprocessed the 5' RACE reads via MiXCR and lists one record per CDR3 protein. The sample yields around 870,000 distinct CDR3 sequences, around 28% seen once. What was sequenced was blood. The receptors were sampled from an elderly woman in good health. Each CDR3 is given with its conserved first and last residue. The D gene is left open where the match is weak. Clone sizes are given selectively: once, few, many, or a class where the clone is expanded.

CDR3aa: CSAKVGGNEQFF
CDR3nt: TGCAGTGCTAAGGTCGGGGGGAATGAGCAGTTCTTC
d_gene: TRBD2
abundance: many
v_gene: TRBV20-1
j_gene: TRBJ2-1

CDR3aa: CSATPGTSSDNEQFF
CDR3nt: TGCAGTGCCACCCCAGGGACTAGCTCTGACAATGAGCAGTTCTTC
d_gene: TRBD2
abundance: NA
v_gene: TRBV20-1
j_gene: TRBJ2-1

CDR3aa: CASNSQETQYF
CDR3nt: TGTGCCAGCAACTCCCAAGAGACCCAGTACTTC
d_gene: NA
abundance: many
v_gene: TRBV7-9
j_gene: TRBJ2-5

CDR3aa: CASSLARTSGGRADTQYF
CDR3nt: TGCGCCAGCAGCTTGGCCCGGACTAGCGGGGGGAGGGCAGATACGCAGTATTTT
d_gene: TRBD2
abundance: many
v_gene: TRBV5-1
j_gene: TRBJ2-3

CDR3aa: CASTMDRGRNEQFF
CDR3nt: TGTGCCAGCACCATGGACAGGGGGCGAAATGAGCAGTTCTTC
d_gene: TRBD1
abundance: many
v_gene: TRBV6-5
j_gene: TRBJ2-1

CDR3aa: CSARDLVTSGGFGYNEQFF
CDR3nt: TGCAGTGCTAGAGATCTGGTGACTAGCGGGGGGTTCGGCTACAATGAGCAGTTCTTC
d_gene: TRBD2
abundance: many
v_gene: TRBV20-1
j_gene: TRBJ2-1

CDR3aa: CSVPQGSTDTQYF
CDR3nt: TGCAGCGTCCCGCAGGGTTCCACAGATACGCAGTATTTT
d_gene: NA
abundance: NA
v_gene: TRBV29-1
j_gene: TRBJ2-3

CDR3aa: CSAVSVNSGANVLTF
CDR3nt: TGCAGTGCTGTCTCGGTAAACTCTGGGGCCAACGTCCTGACTTTC
d_gene: NA
abundance: NA
v_gene: TRBV20-1
j_gene: TRBJ2-6

CDR3aa: CASSLPPNEKLFF
CDR3nt: TGTGCCAGCAGCCTACCACCGAATGAAAAACTGTTTTTT
d_gene: NA
abundance: many
v_gene: TRBV11-2
j_gene: TRBJ1-4

CDR3aa: CASSVAGTATYEQYF
CDR3nt: TGCGCCAGCAGCGTCGCCGGGACGGCGACCTACGAGCAGTACTTC
d_gene: NA
abundance: NA
v_gene: TRBV5-1
j_gene: TRBJ2-7

CDR3aa: CASSERGGGQGSQHF
CDR3nt: TGTGCCAGCAGTGAACGAGGGGGAGGGCAGGGGTCCCAGCATTTT
d_gene: NA
abundance: few
v_gene: TRBV6-1
j_gene: TRBJ1-5

CDR3aa: CASSLMVNTEAFF
CDR3nt: TGTGCCAGCAGTTTGATGGTGAACACTGAAGCTTTCTTT
d_gene: NA
abundance: NA
v_gene: TRBV12-3/TRBV12-4
j_gene: TRBJ1-1

CDR3aa: CASSQGGTGNYGYTF
CDR3nt: TGTGCCAGCAGCCAAGGGGGGACAGGAAACTATGGCTACACCTTC
d_gene: TRBD1
abundance: NA
v_gene: TRBV3-1
j_gene: TRBJ1-2

CDR3aa: CASRRDAMNTEAFF
CDR3nt: TGTGCCAGTAGACGGGACGCCATGAACACTGAAGCTTTCTTT
d_gene: NA
abundance: NA
v_gene: TRBV6-6
j_gene: TRBJ1-1

CDR3aa: CASSYSRAQGGQPQHF
CDR3nt: TGTGCCAGCAGTTACTCGAGAGCACAGGGCGGTCAGCCCCAGCATTTT
d_gene: NA
abundance: few
v_gene: TRBV6-2/TRBV6-3
j_gene: TRBJ1-5

CDR3aa: CSARGKKTWGNQPQHF
CDR3nt: TGCAGTGCTAGAGGGAAAAAAACCTGGGGCAATCAGCCCCAGCATTTT
d_gene: NA
abundance: NA
v_gene: TRBV20-1
j_gene: TRBJ1-5

CDR3aa: CSAPDWGGTQYF
CDR3nt: TGCAGTGCACCGGACTGGGGGGGGACCCAGTACTTC
d_gene: TRBD2
abundance: many
v_gene: TRBV20-1
j_gene: TRBJ2-5

CDR3aa: CASGWRSEQYF
CDR3nt: TGTGCCAGCGGGTGGCGAAGCGAGCAGTACTTC
d_gene: NA
abundance: NA
v_gene: TRBV28
j_gene: TRBJ2-7

CDR3aa: CASSYSRQGEKLFF
CDR3nt: TGTGCCAGCAGTTACTCGAGGCAGGGTGAAAAACTGTTTTTT
d_gene: NA
abundance: few
v_gene: TRBV6-5
j_gene: TRBJ1-4

CDR3aa: CASSLVSGGSTRGYTF
CDR3nt: TGTGCCAGCAGCTTAGTGTCAGGGGGCTCCACTAGGGGCTACACCTTC
d_gene: TRBD1
abundance: few
v_gene: TRBV7-9
j_gene: TRBJ1-2

CDR3aa: CASSLARDRMYADTQYF
CDR3nt: TGTGCCAGCAGCTTAGCGAGAGACAGAATGTACGCAGATACGCAGTATTTT
d_gene: NA
abundance: many
v_gene: TRBV7-9
j_gene: TRBJ2-3

CDR3aa: CASSRIGQGIDEQFF
CDR3nt: TGCGCCAGCAGCAGAATAGGTCAGGGTATAGATGAGCAGTTCTTC
d_gene: NA
abundance: many
v_gene: TRBV5-1
j_gene: TRBJ2-1

CDR3aa: CANSSNRNSPLHF
CDR3nt: TGTGCCAACAGTTCAAACAGAAATTCACCCCTCCACTTT
d_gene: NA
abundance: NA
v_gene: TRBV7-2
j_gene: TRBJ1-6

CDR3aa: CGARGGLGVNEQFF
CDR3nt: TGCGGTGCTAGGGGGGGTCTAGGAGTAAATGAGCAGTTCTTC
d_gene: NA
abundance: NA
v_gene: TRBV20-1
j_gene: TRBJ2-1